A selection of T cell receptor beta chains follows, all from one sample in a study of cytomegalovirus exposure and HLA in healthy donors. Sequencing was performed with immunoSEQ multiplex PCR; in TCRdb, only in-frame clones are kept and a portion is missing. The sample contains some 90,000 clones, more than 60% of which appear only once. Sequenced: PBMCs. These TCRs come from a man aged 45 to 65 in good health and CMV-seronegative. The CDR3 runs from the conserved cysteine through the conserved F or W. A D gene is named only where the DNA matches it firmly. Size is omitted from some rows. Given values are once, few, many or a class for expanded clones.

size,J,V,length,D,DNA,CDR3
few,TRBJ2-7,TRBV6-1,14,NA,TGTGCCAGCAGTGACCCCAGCGGCCTCTACGAGCAGTACTTC,CASSDPSGLYEQYF
NA,TRBJ2-1,TRBV5-4,15,TRBD2,TGTGCCAGCAGCCAACCCGGGACTAGCGGGCTACAGCAGTTCTTC,CASSQPGTSGLQQFF
NA,TRBJ2-7,TRBV27,14,TRBD2,TGTGCCAGTCAAGGACTAGCGGTACCCTACGAGCAGTACTTC,CASQGLAVPYEQYF
NA,TRBJ2-2,TRBV27,16,TRBD2,TGTGCCAGCAGTTCCCCCGGGGGGGCAAACACCGGGGAGCTGTTTTTT,CASSSPGGANTGELFF
NA,TRBJ2-7,TRBV18,16,NA,TGTGCCAGCTCACCACCCGGGGACTTCAACTCCTACGAGCAGTACTTC,CASSPPGDFNSYEQYF
NA,TRBJ1-2,TRBV25-1,14,TRBD1,TGTGCCAGCAGTCCCCCAGGGGGACTCTATGGCTACACCTTC,CASSPPGGLYGYTF
NA,TRBJ1-4,TRBV6-1,14,NA,TGTGCCAGCCGCAAGCCGTCGGGGAAAGAAAAACTGTTTTTT,CASRKPSGKEKLFF
NA,TRBJ1-6,TRBV7-9,17,NA,TGTGCCAGCAGCTTAGGTCGCGTGGGGAGGGGCGGCTCACCCCTCCACTTT,CASSLGRVGRGGSPLHF
NA,TRBJ2-7,TRBV29-1,12,NA,TGCAGCGTTGAATACAACCCCTACGAGCAGTACTTC,CSVEYNPYEQYF
NA,TRBJ2-2,TRBV6-1,14,NA,TGTGCCACCCGACGACCCGGGGGGCCCGGGGAGCTGTTTTTT,CATRRPGGPGELFF
NA,TRBJ1-6,TRBV18,15,NA,TGTGCCAGCTCACCACCGAACAGGGATAATTCACCCCTCCACTTT,CASSPPNRDNSPLHF